This TCR beta chain was sequenced for a study of shared clonotypes between healthy human individuals. Across several immunoSEQ plates, the genomic DNA of each subset was split evenly. Profiling relied on immunoSEQ multiplex PCR, and the TCRdb table lists in-frame clones only, not all of them. The sample includes about 110,000 clones, roughly 70% of them seen just once. The CDR3 is 15 residues long. In germline, CDR1 is SGHTA, CDR2 FQGNSA. The V end was cut by 4 bases, the J end by 5 bases, with 18 bases between. The source material was memory CD8+ T cells sorted from blood. Documented subset: CD45RO+ cells pooled with CCR7-negative TemRA cells. The chain joins TRBV7-2 to TRBJ2-7; a possible D gene is TRBD2 (5 bases). The receptor comes from a woman between 25 and 40 years old in good health. In DNA, the CDR3 is TGTGCCAGCAGCTCCGACGGGGTGCTGGGTAACGAGCAGTACTTC. This gives the protein CASSSDGVLGNEQYF.